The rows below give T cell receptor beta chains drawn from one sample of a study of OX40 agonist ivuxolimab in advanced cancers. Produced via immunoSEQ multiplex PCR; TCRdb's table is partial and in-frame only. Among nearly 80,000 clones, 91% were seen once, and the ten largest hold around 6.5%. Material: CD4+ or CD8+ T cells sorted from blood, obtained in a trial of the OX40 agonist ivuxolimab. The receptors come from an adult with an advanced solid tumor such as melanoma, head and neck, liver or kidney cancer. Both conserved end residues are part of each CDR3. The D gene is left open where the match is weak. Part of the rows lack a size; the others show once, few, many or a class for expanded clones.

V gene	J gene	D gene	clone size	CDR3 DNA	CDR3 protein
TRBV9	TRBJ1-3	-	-	TGTGCCAGCAGCGTAGATGGGGCATACTCTGGAAACACCATATATTTT	CASSVDGAYSGNTIYF
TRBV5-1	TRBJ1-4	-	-	TGCGCCAGCAGCTTGGGCCGGGGGAAACCTGAAAAACTGTTTTTT	CASSLGRGKPEKLFF
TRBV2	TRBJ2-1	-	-	TGTGCCAGCAGGGACGACTGGAATGAGCAGTTCTTC	CASRDDWNEQFF
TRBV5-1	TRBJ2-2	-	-	TGCGCCAGCAGCGCCGGACAGATGAACACCGGGGAGCTGTTTTTT	CASSAGQMNTGELFF
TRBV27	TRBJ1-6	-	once	TGTGCCACGAGGGGGTTCTCCTATAATTCACCCCTCCACTTT	CATRGFSYNSPLHF
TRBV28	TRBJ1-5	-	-	TGTGCCAGCAGTTTAATGAGTAGGGTTACCAATCAGCCCCAGCATTTT	CASSLMSRVTNQPQHF
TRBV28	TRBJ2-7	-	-	TGTGCCAGCCGTTTAGAGGCCTTTAGGGACGAGCAGTACTTC	CASRLEAFRDEQYF
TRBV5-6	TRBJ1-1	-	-	TGTGCCAGCAGCCCTATTTCGGTGAACACTGAAGCTTTCTTT	CASSPISVNTEAFF
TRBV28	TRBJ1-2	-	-	TGTGCCAGCAGTTCCATAGGGCATTATGGCTACACCTTC	CASSSIGHYGYTF
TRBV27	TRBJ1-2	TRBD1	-	TGTGCCAGCAGTCCTCGGACAGGGCCTAACTATGGCTACACCTTC	CASSPRTGPNYGYTF
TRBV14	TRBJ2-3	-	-	TGTGCCAGCAGCCTGCCAGCCACAGATACGCAGTATTTT	CASSLPATDTQYF
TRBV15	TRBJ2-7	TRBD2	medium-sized	TGTGCCACCAGCAGAGGGCGGACTAGCGGGTGGGAGCAGTACTTC	CATSRGRTSGWEQYF
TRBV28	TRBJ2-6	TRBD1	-	TGTGCCAGCAGCCCGAGCCGCAATTGGGACAGGGGCGCCGTAGTTGGGGCCAACGTCCTGACTTTC	CASSPSRNWDRGAVVGANVLTF
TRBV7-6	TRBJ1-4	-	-	TGTGCCAGCAGCCCGAGTTGGGGGTTGGGGGAAAAACTGTTTTTT	CASSPSWGLGEKLFF
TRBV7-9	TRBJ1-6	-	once	TGTGCCAGCAGTTCCGGAACCCCCGAGTCACCCCTCCACTTT	CASSSGTPESPLHF
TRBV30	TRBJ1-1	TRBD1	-	TGTGCCCGTTCCAGGGGGATCGGGAGCACTGAAGCTTTCTTT	CARSRGIGSTEAFF
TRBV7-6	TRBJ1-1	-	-	TGTGCCAGCAGCTCTCAGTCCCGACGCGGCACTGAAGCTTTCTTT	CASSSQSRRGTEAFF
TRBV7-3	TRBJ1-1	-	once	TGTGCCAGCAGCGATACTCCAGGGTGGGGTAAGGAGACTGAAGCTTTCTTT	CASSDTPGWGKETEAFF
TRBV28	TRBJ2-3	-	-	TGTGCCAGCAGTCCATACAGGGTCACTAGCACAGATACGCAGTATTTT	CASSPYRVTSTDTQYF
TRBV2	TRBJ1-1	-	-	TGTGCCAGCAGGGGTGAGAGAAACACTGAAGCTTTCTTT	CASRGERNTEAFF
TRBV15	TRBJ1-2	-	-	TGTGCCACCAGGGGAGACACCACCTTCTATGGCTACACCTTC	CATRGDTTFYGYTF
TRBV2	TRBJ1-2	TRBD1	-	TGTGCCAGCAGGGGGACAGGGGTGGCCTATGGCTACACCTTC	CASRGTGVAYGYTF
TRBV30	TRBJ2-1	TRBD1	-	TGTGCCTGGAGGACAACAGGGGGCGGGCAGTTCTTC	CAWRTTGGGQFF
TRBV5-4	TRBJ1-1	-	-	TGTGCCAGCAGCTTCTACGGGGTAGTGGGCACTGAAGCTTTCTTT	CASSFYGVVGTEAFF
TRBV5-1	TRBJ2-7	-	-	TGCGCCAGCAGCTTGGAGGGGTTTACTTACGAGCAGTACTTC	CASSLEGFTYEQYF
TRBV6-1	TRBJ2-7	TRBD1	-	TGTGCCACTTCCCGGGACAGGGGGCACGAGCAGTACTTC	CATSRDRGHEQYF
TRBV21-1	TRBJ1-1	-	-	TGTGCCAGCAGCAAAAGGGCGGGAGGGTCAAACAACACTGAAGCTTTCTTT	CASSKRAGGSNNTEAFF
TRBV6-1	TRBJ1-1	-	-	TGTGCCAGCAGTGATGGTGGGGGGGACACTGAAGCTTTCTTT	CASSDGGGDTEAFF
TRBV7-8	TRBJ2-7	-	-	TGTGCCAGCAGCTTAGCCCATCGCTCCTACGAGCAGTACTTC	CASSLAHRSYEQYF
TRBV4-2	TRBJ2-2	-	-	TGTGCCAGCAGCCAAGGACTTTCGAACACCGGGGAGCTGTTTTTT	CASSQGLSNTGELFF
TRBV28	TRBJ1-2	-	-	TGTGCCAGCAGACCTGCAGGGAGGGATGGCTACACCTTC	CASRPAGRDGYTF
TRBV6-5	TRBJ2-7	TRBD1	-	TGTGCCAGCAGTTTAACCGGGACAGGGTACTCCTACGAGCAGTACTTC	CASSLTGTGYSYEQYF
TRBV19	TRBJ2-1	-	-	TGTGCCAGTAGTATGAAGGACCGCGGGTACAATGAGCAGTTCTTC	CASSMKDRGYNEQFF
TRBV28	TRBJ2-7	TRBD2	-	TGTGCCAGCCTAGGGACTAGCGGGAGGTTGTGGGAGCAGTACTTC	CASLGTSGRLWEQYF
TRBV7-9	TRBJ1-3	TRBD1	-	TGTGCCAGCAGCTTAGTGAGGACAGGCGGTGACACCATATATTTT	CASSLVRTGGDTIYF
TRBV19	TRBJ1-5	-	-	TGTGCCAGTAGTTCAAATGACAGGTACAGCAATCAGCCCCAGCATTTT	CASSSNDRYSNQPQHF
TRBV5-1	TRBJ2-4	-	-	TGCGCCAGCAGCTCGGGACGGAAAGGGGGTTCCAAAAACATTCAGTACTTC	CASSSGRKGGSKNIQYF
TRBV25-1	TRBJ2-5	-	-	TGTGCCAGCAGTGAATCTATAAGGGGGGGAGGGACCCAGTACTTC	CASSESIRGGGTQYF
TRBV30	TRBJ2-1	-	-	TGTGCCTGGAGCCTAGGGACCCCCGTCGAGCAGTTCTTC	CAWSLGTPVEQFF
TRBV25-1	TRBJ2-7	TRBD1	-	TGTGCCAGCAGTGAATCAAGGAGACAGGGCTACGAGCAGTACTTC	CASSESRRQGYEQYF
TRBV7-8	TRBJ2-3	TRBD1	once	TGTGCCAGCAGCCCATGGACAGGGACAGATACGCAGTATTTT	CASSPWTGTDTQYF